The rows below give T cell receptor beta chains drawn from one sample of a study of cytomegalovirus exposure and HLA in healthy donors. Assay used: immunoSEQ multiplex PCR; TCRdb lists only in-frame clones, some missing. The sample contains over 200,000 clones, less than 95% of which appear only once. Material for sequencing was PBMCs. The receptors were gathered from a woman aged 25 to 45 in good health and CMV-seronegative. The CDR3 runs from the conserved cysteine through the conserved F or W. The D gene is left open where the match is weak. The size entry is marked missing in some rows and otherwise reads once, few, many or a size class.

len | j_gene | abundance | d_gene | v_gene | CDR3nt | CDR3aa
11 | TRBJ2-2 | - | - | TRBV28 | TGTGCCAGCAGCTATCCCGGGGAGCTGTTTTTT | CASSYPGELFF
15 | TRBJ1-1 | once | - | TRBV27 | TGTGCCAGCAGTTTGAACGGCAGGCCCAACACTGAAGCTTTCTTT | CASSLNGRPNTEAFF
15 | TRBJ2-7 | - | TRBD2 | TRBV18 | TGTGCCAGCTCACCACTAGCGGGAGAGGGTAGGGAGCAGTACTTC | CASSPLAGEGREQYF
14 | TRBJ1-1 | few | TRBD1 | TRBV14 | TGTGCCAGCAGCCAGACAGGGAAGGTCGCTGAAGCTTTCTTT | CASSQTGKVAEAFF
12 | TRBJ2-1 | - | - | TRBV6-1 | TGTGCCAGCAGTGATTTGGGCCATGAGCAGTTCTTC | CASSDLGHEQFF
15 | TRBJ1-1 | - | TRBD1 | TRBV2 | TGTGCCAGCAGTGTTTTGGGGACAGGGGGCACTGAAGCTTTCTTT | CASSVLGTGGTEAFF
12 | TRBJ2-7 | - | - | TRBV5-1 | TGCGCCAGCAGAGGGGCAACCTACGAGCAGTACTTC | CASRGATYEQYF
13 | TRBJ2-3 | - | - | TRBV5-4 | TGTGCCAGCAGCTATGAAGGCACAGATACGCAGTATTTT | CASSYEGTDTQYF
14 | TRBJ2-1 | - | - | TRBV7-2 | TGTGCCAGCAGCTTAGCCGTGGGTGCTGATGAGCAGTTCTTC | CASSLAVGADEQFF
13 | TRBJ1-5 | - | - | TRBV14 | TGTGCCAGCAGACGCAAAGGGGAGGACCTCCAGCATTTT | CASRRKGEDLQHF
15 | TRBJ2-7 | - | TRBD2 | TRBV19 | TGTGCCAGTAGTCCGGGGACTAGCGGTCCCTACGAGCAGTACTTC | CASSPGTSGPYEQYF
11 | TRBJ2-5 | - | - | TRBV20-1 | TGCAGTGCCCCCCTCCAAGAGACCCAGTACTTC | CSAPLQETQYF
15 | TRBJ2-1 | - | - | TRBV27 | TGTGCCAGCAGTACCCAGGGCCGAGCAACTAATGAGCAGTTCTTC | CASSTQGRATNEQFF
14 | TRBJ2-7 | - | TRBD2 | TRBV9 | TGTGCCAGCAGTGGGACTAGCGGGAAAGGCGAGCAGTACTTC | CASSGTSGKGEQYF
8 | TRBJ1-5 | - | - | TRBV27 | TGTTTCGGCGGGGCCCAGCATTTT | CFGGAQHF
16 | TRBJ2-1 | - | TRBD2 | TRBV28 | TGTGCCAGCAGTCCCACGAGCGGGAGTAAGATGGTGAGGCAGTTCTTC | CASSPTSGSKMVRQFF
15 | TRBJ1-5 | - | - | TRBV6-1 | TGTGCCAGCAGTGAAGCTCCAGGGGTGAGGCAGCCCCAGCATTTT | CASSEAPGVRQPQHF
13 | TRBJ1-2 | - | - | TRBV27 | TGTGCCAGCAGTTTAAGAGCTAACAATGGCTACACCTTC | CASSLRANNGYTF
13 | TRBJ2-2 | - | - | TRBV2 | TGTGCCAGCAAGGGCTACTTAACCGGGGAGCTGTTTTTT | CASKGYLTGELFF
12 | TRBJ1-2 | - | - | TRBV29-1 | TGCAGCGTTGATGGGATTTCGGAAGGCTACACCTTC | CSVDGISEGYTF
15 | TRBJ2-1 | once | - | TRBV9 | TGTGCCAGCAGCGCCTTAGTTAGCTCCTACAATGAGCAGTTCTTC | CASSALVSSYNEQFF
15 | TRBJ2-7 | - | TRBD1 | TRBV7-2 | TGTACCAGCAGCTTTAGGGACAGGGACTTCTACGAGCAGTACTTC | CTSSFRDRDFYEQYF
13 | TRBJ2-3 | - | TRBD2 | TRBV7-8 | TGTGCCAGCAGCTGGACTAGGGGTGATACGCAGTATTTT | CASSWTRGDTQYF
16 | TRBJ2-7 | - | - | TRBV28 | TGTGCCAGCAGTTTAGGTCCCGAAACTACAACCTACGAGCAGTACTTC | CASSLGPETTTYEQYF
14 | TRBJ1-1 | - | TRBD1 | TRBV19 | TGTGCCAGTAGTCACCGGGACAGAGGCGCTGAAGCTTTCTTT | CASSHRDRGAEAFF
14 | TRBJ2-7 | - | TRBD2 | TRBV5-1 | TGCGCCAGCAGCTTGGCCAGCGGGAGCTACGAGCAGTACTTC | CASSLASGSYEQYF
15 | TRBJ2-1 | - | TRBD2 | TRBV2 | TGTGCCAGCAGTGCAGTGGGAGTCGGGGGGGATGAGCAGTTCTTC | CASSAVGVGGDEQFF
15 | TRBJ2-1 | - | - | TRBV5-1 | TGCGCCAGCAGCCCTATGATTGGGAGTAGGTATGAGCAGTTCTTC | CASSPMIGSRYEQFF
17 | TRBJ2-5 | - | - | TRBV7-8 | TGTGCCAGCAGCTTAAGGCCGAGGGGGTTTTACCAAGAGACCCAGTACTTC | CASSLRPRGFYQETQYF
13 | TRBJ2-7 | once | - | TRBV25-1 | TGTGCCAGCAGTGAAGGGGGATGGGACCAAGAGTACTTC | CASSEGGWDQEYF